Below, 25 T cell receptor beta chains from the same sample are listed, as sequenced in a study of shared clonotypes between healthy human individuals. Assay: immunoSEQ multiplex PCR; the TCRdb copy retains only in-frame clones and omits some. The top ten hold approximately 1.7% of the sample, which has almost 750,000 clones, around 70% seen once. Sequencing input: memory CD4+ T cells sorted from blood. Subset indicated: CD45RA-negative fraction. The receptor set was obtained from a woman aged 25 to 39 in good health.

The chain uses TRBV18 and TRBJ2-7, with D hard to call. Trimming left V 3 bases short and J 5 bases short, with 17 bases between. The V gene's germline CDR1 is KGHSH and CDR2 LQKENI. This CDR3 is 15 amino acids long. The CDR3 loop reads CASSPVRSVTHEQYF. The CDR3 DNA reads as TGTGCCAGCTCACCCGTAAGGAGCGTTACCCACGAGCAGTACTTC. Drawing the rest from reference TRBV18 and TRBJ2-7, the complete variable domain is NAGVMQNPRHLVRRRGQEARLRCSPMKGHSHVYWYRQLPEEGLKFMVYLQKENIIDESGMPKERFSAEFPKEGPSILRIQQVVRGDSAAYFCASSPVRSVTHEQYFGPGTRLTVT.

CDR3 amino acids: CASRALGVGNTIYF. In nucleotides, the CDR3 is TGTGCCAGCAGAGCCCTCGGGGTGGGAAACACCATATATTTT. V usage is TRBV25-1 and J usage is TRBJ1-3; D is ambiguous. Trimming pared 6 bases from V and 4 bases from J, leaving 13 bases between. The CDR3 consists of 14 residues. Germline CDR1 is MGHDK and CDR2 is SYGVNS. Full variable domain (outside the CDR3, taken from reference TRBV25-1 and TRBJ1-3): EADIYQTPRYLVIGTGKKITLECSQTMGHDKMYWYQQDPGMELHLIHYSYGVNSTEKGDLSSESTVSRIRTEHFPLTLESARPSHTSQYLCASRALGVGNTIYFGEGSWLTVV.

The J gene is TRBJ2-3, the V gene TRBV11-3; D gene unclear. Germline CDR1 is SGHNT and CDR2 is YENEEA. This CDR3 contains 13 residues. V dropped 3 bases and J dropped 7 bases, with 11 bases sitting between them. CDR3 sequence reads: CASSFTPDNTQYF. The CDR3 DNA reads as TGTGCCAGCAGCTTTACCCCCGACAATACGCAGTATTTT.

The chain carries TRBV6-4 and TRBJ2-3; D is undetermined. This CDR3 spans 15 amino acids. Per the germline V gene, CDR1 is MRHNA and CDR2 is SNTAGT. Trimming stripped 3 bases from V and 3 bases from J, with 13 bases between. The CDR3 sequence: CASSELRRPTDTQYF. Written as DNA, the CDR3 is TGTGCCAGCAGTGAGTTAAGGAGACCTACAGATACGCAGTATTTT.

V usage is TRBV10-2 and J usage is TRBJ2-5; no reliable D call. V lost 11 bases to trimming and J lost 2 bases, with 18 bases between them. CDR3 length: 14 residues. Germline V gene data show CDR1 as WSHSY and CDR2 as SAAADI. The CDR3 nucleotides are TGCGCCCCCCCGGCAGCGACACCTCAAGAGACCCAGTACTTC. Residues: CAPPAATPQETQYF.

This clone has ten or more counts. V and J are TRBV4-1 and TRBJ2-3; D may be TRBD1 or TRBD2 (5 bases each). V was clipped by 3 bases and J by 6 bases, with 10 bases between them. The CDR3 contains 13 residues. Germline CDR1 and CDR2: MGHRA and YSYEKL. CDR3 region: CASSQGVRDTQYF. DNA of the CDR3: TGCGCCAGCAGCCAGGGGGTCCGGGATACGCAGTATTTT.

The V call is TRBV12-5, the J call TRBJ1-5; D call uncertain. This CDR3 has 14 amino acids. Germline CDR1 reads LGHNT; CDR2 reads FRNRAP. The V end was cut by 4 bases, the J end by 0 bases, with 7 bases between. CDR3 nucleotides: TGTGCTAGTGGTTCCGGTGATAGCAATCAGCCCCAGCATTTT. It yields the protein CASGSGDSNQPQHF.

The sample holds one count of this clone. This sequence joins TRBV6-6 and TRBJ1-1; D may be TRBD1 (5 bases). Between the trimmed V and J ends, which lost 5 bases and 4 bases, there was a span of 17 bases. CDR1 and CDR2 (germline): MNHNY, SVGAGI (reference sequence). There are 15 residues in the CDR3. The CDR3 is CASSPSWGGSTEAFF. The CDR3 DNA sequence: TGTGCCAGCAGTCCCTCCTGGGGGGGAAGCACTGAAGCTTTCTTT.

The CDR3 region has the DNA TGTGCCAGCAGTCCGAAAGTTGTAGCGGGACCTTTTACCTACGAGCAGTACTTC. The encoded protein is CASSPKVVAGPFTYEQYF. The chain couples TRBV28 to TRBJ2-7; 8 nucleotides match TRBD2. Germline V CDR1 and CDR2: MDHEN, SYDVKM. The CDR3 has 18 residues. The V gene end was trimmed by 5 bases and the J gene end by 2 bases; junction bases not matched to a gene: 17.

This clone occurred a few times. The gene calls are TRBV18 and TRBJ2-3, with D perhaps TRBD1 (6 bases). Trimming removed 1 base at V and 4 bases at J, with 15 bases between. This CDR3 is built from 16 residues. The germline V gene encodes CDR1 KGHSH and CDR2 LQKENI. CDR3 DNA: TGTGCCAGCTCACCACTGGTTCAGGGGATAGCAGATACGCAGTATTTT. This translates into CASSPLVQGIADTQYF. Combining the CDR3 with reference TRBV18 and TRBJ2-3 gives the whole variable domain NAGVMQNPRHLVRRRGQEARLRCSPMKGHSHVYWYRQLPEEGLKFMVYLQKENIIDESGMPKERFSAEFPKEGPSILRIQQVVRGDSAAYFCASSPLVQGIADTQYFGPGTRLTVL.

This clone has a handful of counts. The chain has TRBV10-3 and TRBJ2-1; D might be TRBD2 (5 bases). The V and J ends lost 3 bases and 8 bases respectively, with 14 bases between them. The CDR3 consists of 14 residues. Germline V lookup: CDR1 ENHRY, CDR2 SYGVKD. The chain's CDR3 is CAISENRDKHEQFF. The CDR3 region has the DNA TGTGCCATCAGTGAAAACCGGGATAAGCATGAGCAGTTCTTC.

CDR3 sequence (DNA): TGTGCCAGCAGCCCTACGGGGGGCGCAGGGTATGGCTACACCTTC. As protein: CASSPTGGAGYGYTF. The rearrangement uses TRBV7-3 and TRBJ1-2, with TRBD1 as a possible D gene (6 bases). The V and J ends lost 5 bases and 5 bases respectively, with 18 bases between them. Germline CDR1 reads SGHTA; CDR2 reads FQGTGA. This CDR3 has 15 amino acids.

This clone was detected only once. The V and J genes are TRBV4-2 and TRBJ1-2, with D perhaps TRBD1 (6 bases). This CDR3 spans 15 amino acids. The germline V gene has CDR1 LGHNA and CDR2 YNFKEQ. The V end was cut by 1 base, the J end by 6 bases, with 15 bases between. CDR3 in amino acids: CASSQVGQSRDGYTF. CDR3 DNA sequence: TGTGCCAGCAGCCAAGTGGGACAAAGTCGTGATGGCTACACCTTC.

This clone was seen a few times. The chain recombines TRBV28 with TRBJ2-7; TRBD1 aligns across 9 bases. This CDR3 is 15 amino acids long. The V segment lost 2 bases and the J segment 6 bases; nucleotides outside the gene matches: 8. Germline V lookup: CDR1 MDHEN, CDR2 SYDVKM. The CDR3 protein is CASSLIRDRVSEQYF. As DNA, the CDR3 is TGTGCCAGCAGTTTAATAAGGGACAGGGTAAGCGAGCAGTACTTC.

V is TRBV18 and J is TRBJ2-7, with 12 bases matching TRBD2. CDR1 and CDR2 (germline): KGHSH, LQKENI. The J segment lost 8 bases and the V segment lost 0 bases, leaving 5 bases of the junction unmatched. The CDR3 is 15 amino acids. CDR3 in amino acids: CASSPPTSGRLKQYF. In nucleotides, the CDR3 is TGTGCCAGCTCACCACCAACTAGCGGGAGGCTAAAGCAGTACTTC.

The chain has TRBV20-1 and TRBJ1-1, with unresolved D. The CDR3 consists of 10 residues. Germline-derived CDR1 and CDR2 are DFQATT and SNEGSKA (reference sequence). Trimming took 3 bases from V and 5 from J, leaving 4 bases between them. This chain's CDR3 is CSASWTEAFF. CDR3 nucleotides: TGCAGTGCTAGTTGGACTGAAGCTTTCTTT.

This sequence joins TRBV7-8 and TRBJ2-2, with TRBD1 as a possible D gene (5 bases). With 3 bases removed from V and 8 bases from J, the gap between germline ends came to 16 bases. The CDR3 loop spans 15 amino acids. Germline V gives CDR1 SGHVS, CDR2 FQNEAQ. CDR3 sequence (DNA): TGTGCCAGCAGCTTCCAGCAGGGCAGTTTGGGGGAGCTGTTTTTT. Translating gives CASSFQQGSLGELFF.

In regard to this clone: This sample includes further DNA sequences coding for the same CDR3. This chain uses TRBV4-1 with TRBJ1-3; D is ambiguous. The V gene lost 3 bases and the J gene lost 2 bases, with 5 bases spanning the gap. The CDR3 contains 13 residues. CDR1 is MGHRA, CDR2 YSYEKL, per germline. CDR3 nucleotide sequence: TGCGCCAGCAGCCACGACACTGGAAACACCATATATTTT. Protein: CASSHDTGNTIYF.

Comments on this clone: This specimen includes other DNA sequences encoding the same CDR3. V usage is TRBV10-3 and J usage is TRBJ2-7, with D uncertain. Germline V gene data show CDR1 as ENHRY and CDR2 as SYGVKD. Trimming took off 2 bases at V and 3 bases at J, with 5 bases between the two ends. This CDR3 region has 12 residues. The CDR3 loop is CAISEGSYEQYF. CDR3 sequence (DNA): TGTGCCATCAGTGAGGGCAGCTACGAGCAGTACTTC.

The V call is TRBV2, the J call TRBJ2-1; D may be TRBD1 (5 bases). There are 16 residues in the CDR3. CDR1 SNHLY and CDR2 FYNNEI come from the germline V gene. Trimming stripped 0 bases from V and 7 bases from J, with 16 bases between. The CDR3 coding sequence is TGTGCCAGCAGTGAAGCGCTTCTGAGGCAGGGTAATGAGCAGTTCTTC. Its protein is CASSEALLRQGNEQFF.

V gene TRBV5-1 combines with J gene TRBJ2-2, with D hard to call. Germline V gene lookup returns CDR1 SGHRS and CDR2 YFSETQ. This CDR3 has 13 residues. V lost 2 bases, J lost 5 bases, and 7 bases lay in between. The chain's CDR3 is CASSFTMTGELFF. CDR3 bases: TGCGCCAGCAGCTTCACAATGACCGGGGAGCTGTTTTTT.

The chain uses TRBV18 and TRBJ2-1, with 15 bases fitting TRBD2. Germline CDR1 is KGHSH and CDR2 is LQKENI. V gave up 1 base and J gave up 7 bases; unmatched junction bases: 11. The CDR3 is made up of 19 amino acids. The CDR3 sequence is CASSPRLKGLAGGSNEQFF. CDR3 bases: TGTGCCAGCTCACCACGCCTGAAGGGACTAGCGGGAGGATCGAATGAGCAGTTCTTC.

The chain joins TRBV7-3 to TRBJ2-5, with TRBD2 identical over 10 bases. CDR3 size: 14 residues. Germline V lookup: CDR1 SGHTA, CDR2 FQGTGA. V shed 5 bases and J 5 bases; nucleotides not matched to a gene: 5. The CDR3 nucleotides are TGTGCCAGCAGCCGAAGCGGGAGGGGGGAGACCCAGTACTTC. Its translation is CASSRSGRGETQYF.

The V call is TRBV5-4, the J call TRBJ2-6; TRBD2 is a possible D gene (6 bases). The germline V and J ends were trimmed by 5 bases and 3 bases, with 18 bases remaining between them. This CDR3 comprises 17 residues. Germline V CDR1 and CDR2: SGHNT, YYREEE (reference sequence). CDR3 nucleotides: TGTGCCAGCAGTTCCGACTGGGGAGGCTTTGGGGCCAACGTCCTGACTTTC. The encoded protein is CASSSDWGGFGANVLTF.

The rearrangement links TRBV4-1 to TRBJ2-1; D is undetermined. Germline V gene data show CDR1 as MGHRA and CDR2 as YSYEKL. The CDR3 covers 14 residues. The germline V and J ends were trimmed by 2 bases and 7 bases, with 12 bases remaining between them. The CDR3 nucleotides are TGCGCCAGCAGCCAACCCGCTAGGCGGAATGAGCAGTTCTTC. Amino acid sequence: CASSQPARRNEQFF.